A selection of T cell receptor beta chains follows, all from one sample in a study of quantifying T cell responses using KT2 cells. TCRdb recomputed calls from the UMI-ligation and nested PCR reads with MiXCR, one row per CDR3 protein. This table holds 40,000 to 60,000 distinct CDR3 sequences, 11% found once. Material for sequencing was PBMCs spiked with cells of the T cell clone KT2. The receptors originated from a human donor. CDR3s include the opening cysteine and the closing phenylalanine or tryptophan. Each record gives: D gene, clone size, J gene, V gene, CDR3 protein, CDR3 DNA. The D gene is left open where the match is weak. Size is omitted from some rows. Given values are once, few, many or a class for expanded clones.

>.|many|TRBJ1-1|TRBV11-2
CASSLQWGNDKTEAFF
TGTGCCAGCAGCTTACAATGGGGGAATGACAAGACTGAAGCTTTCTTT
>.|many|TRBJ2-3|TRBV18
CASSPGTGSPDTQYF
TGTGCCAGCTCACCTGGAACAGGGAGCCCAGATACGCAGTATTTT
>TRBD1|few|TRBJ2-7|TRBV6-1
CASTLTGTEPYEQYF
TGTGCCAGCACACTCACGGGGACAGAACCCTACGAGCAGTACTTC
>TRBD1|many|TRBJ2-1|TRBV18
CASSRSGTAYNEQFF
TGTGCCAGCTCTCGGTCCGGGACAGCATACAATGAGCAGTTCTTC
>TRBD1|.|TRBJ1-1|TRBV7-2
CASSLGDRGLPDTEAFF
TGTGCCAGCAGCTTAGGGGACAGGGGGCTCCCAGACACTGAAGCTTTCTTT
>.|.|TRBJ1-1|TRBV11-2
CASSLDSGVKTEAFF
TGTGCCAGCAGCTTAGATTCCGGGGTGAAGACTGAAGCTTTCTTT
>TRBD1|few|TRBJ1-4|TRBV6-1
CASSERRLGQGLLKLFF
TGTGCCAGCAGTGAAAGAAGGTTAGGACAGGGGTTGTTGAAACTGTTTTTT
>TRBD1|few|TRBJ2-1|TRBV20-1
CSAAGTGGYNEQFF
TGCAGTGCTGCCGGGACAGGGGGATACAATGAGCAGTTCTTC
>.|few|TRBJ1-1|TRBV7-8
CASSAMNTEAFF
TGTGCCAGCAGCGCCATGAACACTGAAGCTTTCTTT
>.|few|TRBJ1-4|TRBV4-1
CASSHGDRDNEKLFF
TGCGCCAGCAGCCACGGGGACCGGGACAATGAAAAACTGTTTTTT
>TRBD2|few|TRBJ2-7|TRBV27
CASSFWSSGSDEQYF
TGTGCCAGCAGTTTTTGGAGTAGCGGGAGTGACGAGCAGTACTTC
>.|many|TRBJ1-1|TRBV14
CASSQIQSEAFF
TGTGCCAGCAGCCAGATACAGTCTGAAGCTTTCTTT
>TRBD2|many|TRBJ2-1|TRBV20-1
CSATVAGVVNNEQFF
TGCAGTGCTACCGTGGCGGGAGTCGTGAACAATGAGCAGTTCTTC
>.|.|TRBJ2-2|TRBV12-3/TRBV12-4
CASSPRQNTGELFF
TGTGCCAGCAGTCCCAGACAGAACACCGGGGAGCTGTTTTTT
>.|.|TRBJ1-5|TRBV12-3/TRBV12-4
CASSLRWQGYNQPQHF
TGTGCCAGCAGTTTACGGTGGCAGGGGTACAATCAGCCCCAGCATTTT
>.|.|TRBJ2-2|TRBV6-5
CASRGWTGELFF
TGTGCCAGCCGGGGGTGGACCGGGGAGCTGTTTTTT
>.|few|TRBJ1-6|TRBV6-5
CASSYLPTGYNSPLHF
TGTGCCAGCAGTTACTTACCGACAGGCTATAATTCACCCCTCCACTTT
>TRBD1|many|TRBJ1-2|TRBV25-1
CASSEHWRGGGYGYTF
TGTGCCAGCAGTGAACACTGGAGAGGGGGCGGCTATGGCTACACCTTC
>TRBD2|few|TRBJ2-3|TRBV2
CASSGSGEPKHTQYF
TGTGCCAGCAGTGGTAGCGGGGAGCCTAAACATACGCAGTATTTT
>.|.|TRBJ1-1|TRBV6-1
CASVVNTEAFF
TGTGCCAGCGTAGTGAACACTGAAGCTTTCTTT
>.|many|TRBJ2-7|TRBV5-6
CASSSGQTEQYF
TGTGCCAGCAGCTCCGGACAGACCGAGCAGTACTTC
>.|.|TRBJ2-7|TRBV5-4
CASSLGRPGNEQYF
TGTGCCAGCAGCTTGGGGCGGCCGGGTAACGAGCAGTACTTC
>.|.|TRBJ2-7|TRBV11-2
CASSFSGTYEQYF
TGTGCCAGCAGCTTTTCAGGGACCTACGAGCAGTACTTC
>TRBD2|.|TRBJ2-2|TRBV3-1
CASSHWTSGSLNTGELFF
TGTGCCAGCAGCCACTGGACTAGCGGGAGCTTAAACACCGGGGAGCTGTTTTTT
>TRBD1|few|TRBJ2-7|TRBV6-2/TRBV6-3
CASSYPLDRGQEQYF
TGTGCCAGCAGCTATCCTCTGGACAGGGGGCAAGAGCAGTACTTC
>TRBD1|.|TRBJ1-2|TRBV19
CASIPGTGTYGYTF
TGTGCCAGTATCCCCGGGACAGGGACGTATGGCTACACCTTC
>.|.|TRBJ1-4|TRBV29-1
CSVVDREKLFF
TGCAGCGTAGTAGATCGGGAAAAACTGTTTTTT
>.|few|TRBJ1-4|TRBV20-1
CSARSLRPNEKLFF
TGCAGTGCTAGAAGCCTAAGGCCTAATGAAAAACTGTTTTTT
>TRBD1|.|TRBJ2-3|TRBV4-1
CASSQLPGQAITDTQYF
TGCGCCAGCAGCCAACTCCCGGGACAGGCTATCACAGATACGCAGTATTTT
>.|.|TRBJ1-5|TRBV20-1
CSARDQGQPYSNQPQHF
TGCAGTGCTAGAGATCAAGGACAGCCTTATAGCAATCAGCCCCAGCATTTT
>.|.|TRBJ2-1|TRBV27
CASRVALYNEQFF
TGTGCCAGCAGGGTAGCCCTCTACAATGAGCAGTTCTTC
>.|many|TRBJ2-3|TRBV2
CASTNRLVSTDTQYF
TGTGCCAGCACTAACCGACTCGTGAGCACAGATACGCAGTATTTT
>TRBD2|few|TRBJ2-1|TRBV9
CASSVSGGHNEQFF
TGTGCCAGCAGCGTTAGCGGGGGGCACAATGAGCAGTTCTTC
>.|many|TRBJ1-2|TRBV6-6
CASSSGGQRGYTF
TGTGCCAGCAGTTCGGGGGGGCAGAGGGGCTACACCTTC
>TRBD2|.|TRBJ2-1|TRBV4-1
CASSQRGGSYNEQFF
TGCGCCAGCAGCCAGCGGGGGGGCTCCTACAATGAGCAGTTCTTC
>.|many|TRBJ1-4|TRBV5-1
CASSWDSNEKLFF
TGCGCCAGCAGCTGGGACTCTAATGAAAAACTGTTTTTT
>.|.|TRBJ2-7|TRBV2
CASSLQGGSYEQYF
TGTGCCAGCAGCTTACAGGGGGGGTCCTACGAGCAGTACTTC
>TRBD1|.|TRBJ1-5|TRBV6-2/TRBV6-3
CASSGTGAVYSNQPQHF
TGTGCCAGCAGCGGGACAGGGGCCGTGTATAGCAATCAGCCCCAGCATTTT
>.|.|TRBJ1-1|TRBV19
CASSIRSHTEAFF
TGTGCCAGTAGTATAAGATCCCACACTGAAGCTTTCTTT
>TRBD2|.|TRBJ2-5|TRBV24-1
CATSATAGGQETQYF
TGTGCCACCAGTGCGACAGCGGGAGGGCAAGAGACCCAGTACTTC
>.|many|TRBJ2-7|TRBV27
CASTSLGAYEQYF
TGTGCCAGCACCTCGCTCGGAGCCTACGAGCAGTACTTC
>TRBD2|many|TRBJ2-1|TRBV24-1
CATSSPSGGRYEQFF
TGTGCCACCAGTTCTCCTAGCGGGGGGAGGTATGAGCAGTTCTTC
>TRBD1|once|TRBJ2-3|TRBV20-1
CSARTADRGRPDTQYF
TGCAGTGCTAGGACTGCAGACAGGGGTAGGCCAGATACGCAGTATTTT
>TRBD2|.|TRBJ2-3|TRBV14
CASSQVAGGPRDTQYF
TGTGCCAGCAGCCAGGTAGCGGGAGGGCCAAGAGATACGCAGTATTTT
>.|many|TRBJ2-2|TRBV20-1
CSAKRAVAGELFF
TGCAGTGCTAAGCGGGCAGTGGCCGGGGAGCTGTTTTTT
>TRBD1|.|TRBJ2-7|TRBV2
CASKGQGALEQYF
TGTGCCAGCAAAGGACAGGGGGCGCTCGAGCAGTACTTC